This T cell receptor beta chain emerged from a study of Ad26.COV2.S vaccination and SARS-CoV-2 variants. Study-level information: Recipients of Ad26.COV2.S got it intramuscularly, once or twice 56 days apart.

Concerning this clone: Its antigen is not identified.

Treatment given: roughly 20 received Ad26.COV2.S at low or high dose, single or two shots; 5 received placebo; per-sample allocation not given. Collection of the samples took place on day 63 after the first injection of vaccine or placebo. The shot given was an Ad26 vector that makes Wuhan-strain SARS-CoV-2 spike. CDR3 length equals 15 residues. In germline, CDR1 is SGHNT, CDR2 YYREEE (reference sequence). V shed 0 bases and J 5 bases; nucleotides not matched to a gene: 1. Overall study findings and caveats: Estimates derived from TCR breadth and depth analyses may have underestimated total T cell responses.

Repertoires were generated with immunoSEQ multiplex PCR, while TCRdb's copy carries only in-frame clones and drops some. The data show 300,000 to 400,000 clones, 80% to 90% seen once. Sequencing used peripheral blood, obtained in a trial of Ad26.COV2.S vaccine versus placebo. The clonotype comes from a person between 18 and 65 years old who received the Ad26.COV2.S COVID-19 vaccine or a placebo. The J gene is TRBJ2-2, the V gene TRBV5-4; 10 nucleotides align to TRBD2. CDR3 residues: CASSLALAGTGELFF. The CDR3, as DNA: TGTGCCAGCAGCTTGGCACTAGCGGGAACCGGGGAGCTGTTTTTT.